This TCR beta chain originates from a study of STAT5B mutations in CD4+ large granular lymphocyte leukemia. The V gene's germline CDR1 is MDHEN and CDR2 SYDVKM. Between the trimmed V and J ends, which lost 7 bases and 3 bases, there was a span of 13 bases. The CDR3 is 14 residues long. This clone was counted only a few times. Bead-separated CD4+, CD4+CD8+, CD57+ or CD56+ fractions, or PBMC, were used. The repertoire was sequenced with immunoSEQ multiplex PCR; TCRdb's copy has only in-frame clones and lacks some. The sample has around 10,000 clones, roughly 80% seen once. The chain recombines TRBV28 with TRBJ2-1; D may match TRBD1 or TRBD2 (5 bases each). This receptor was taken from a man aged 60 to 69 with CD4+ T-cell large granular lymphocyte leukemia. The sequenced sample consisted of PBMCs. The CDR3 is CASTLRGIYNEQFF. As DNA, the CDR3 is TGTGCCAGCACCTTGAGGGGAATCTACAATGAGCAGTTCTTC.